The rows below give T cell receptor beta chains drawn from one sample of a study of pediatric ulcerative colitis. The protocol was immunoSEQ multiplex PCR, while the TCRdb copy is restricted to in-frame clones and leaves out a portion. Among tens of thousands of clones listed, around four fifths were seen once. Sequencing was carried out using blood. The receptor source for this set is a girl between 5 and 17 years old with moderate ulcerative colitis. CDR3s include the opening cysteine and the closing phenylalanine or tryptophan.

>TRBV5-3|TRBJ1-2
CASSLGDLSSVGYTF
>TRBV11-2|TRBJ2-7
CASSPLGRPYEQYF
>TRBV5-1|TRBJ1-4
CASGPQGRFGEKLFF
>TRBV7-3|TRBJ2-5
CASSPPGQETQYF
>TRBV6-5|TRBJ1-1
CASTMQGGGTEAFF
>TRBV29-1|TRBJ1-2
CSVEARDRVYYGYTF
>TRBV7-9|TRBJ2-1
CASSPRSIGGPIEQFF
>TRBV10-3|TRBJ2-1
CAISRGRQTNNEQFF
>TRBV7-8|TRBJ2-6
CASSLPWTGAGANVLTF
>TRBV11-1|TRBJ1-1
CASSFGGRNTEAFF
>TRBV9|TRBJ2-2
CASSVGGNTGELFF
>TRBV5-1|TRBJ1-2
CASSSLGVPTYGYTF
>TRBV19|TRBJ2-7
CASSPTGGNYEQYF